This T cell receptor beta chain was found in a study of T cells in localized non-small cell lung cancer. Whole-study findings and limits: Sequencing was restricted to one tumor region; therefore, heterogeneity remains possible. In adjacent lung, a median roughly 57 of the top 100 tumor clones were found. Longer survival (overall) was linked to higher T cell density in blood. Clonality of T cells reached its maximum in uninvolved adjacent lung, surpassing tumor.

The data were produced by immunoSEQ multiplex PCR, yet TCRdb's version contains in-frame clones alone and is incomplete. The sample includes around 140,000 clones, 89% of them seen just once. Per the germline V gene, CDR1 is ENHRY and CDR2 is SYGVKD. The CDR3 extends over 12 amino acids. The junction had 8 bases not matched to a gene; V was cut back by 10 bases and J by 10 bases. As for this clone: Its antigen is still unknown.

This TCR came from an older female donor with stage I lung adenocarcinoma. The V and J genes are TRBV10-3 and TRBJ2-2; 8 nucleotides match TRBD1. The starting material was peripheral blood, obtained before any cancer treatment. Here the CDR3 reads CASSQGAEELFF. In DNA, the CDR3 is TGTGCCAGCTCTCAGGGGGCAGAGGAGCTGTTTTTT.